These 14 T cell receptor beta chains were all obtained from the same sample, sequenced in a study of T cell repertoires in cytomegalovirus infection. TCRdb processed the reads anew with MiXCR; each CDR3 protein has one entry. Of approximately 600,000 distinct CDR3 sequences listed, 40% are singletons. No antigen has been assigned to these receptors. Sequencing used cultured PBMCs, obtained from culture after CMV antigen stimulation. These receptors came from a human donor in good health (CMV status not recorded). Some clones in this sample may be carry-over from other donors' samples.

In its sample, this clonotype was seen a few times. The chain links TRBV4-1 to TRBJ1-2, with no clear D. V lost 1 base and J 4 bases, leaving 10 bases between the germline ends. CDR3 length: 14 amino acids. The germline V gene has CDR1 MGHRA and CDR2 YSYEKL. The CDR3 DNA follows: TGCGCCAGCAGCCAAGGCCGGGGAGGCTATGGCTACACCTTC. It encodes CASSQGRGGYGYTF.

This clonotype was observed once. The chain employs TRBV20-1 and TRBJ2-5; TRBD2 matches 8 bases. Germline-derived CDR1 and CDR2 are DFQATT and SNEGSKA (reference sequence). Trimming at V came to 1 base and at J to 5 bases, leaving 12 bases not matched to a gene. The CDR3 is 16 amino acids. Here the CDR3 reads CSARASDGRARETQYF. The CDR3 DNA reads as TGCAGTGCTAGAGCTTCGGACGGGAGGGCCAGGGAGACCCAGTACTTC.

This clonotype has more than one count but fewer than ten. The J gene is TRBJ2-3, the V gene TRBV4-2; 14 bases fit TRBD2. Germline loops: CDR1 LGHNA, CDR2 YNFKEQ. The CDR3 sequence is 17 residues long. The V gene end was trimmed by 5 bases and the J gene end by 2 bases; junction bases not matched to a gene: 6. CDR3: CASSTRTSGGHTDTQYF. The DNA of the CDR3 is TGTGCCAGCAGCACCCGGACTAGCGGGGGGCACACAGATACGCAGTATTTT.

About this clonotype itself: The DNA is left out, because the CDR3 cannot be placed on it with certainty; the CDR3 is given as TCRdb lists it. The chain links TRBV12-3 or TRBV12-4 to TRBJ2-2; the table's D call TRBD1 went unverified against the DNA. The CDR3 is 16 amino acids long, termini counted. CDR3 loop: CASRLSGQGAGGELFF.

This clonotype appeared a few times. V is TRBV6-2 or TRBV6-3 and J is TRBJ2-7, with a tentative D call TRBD2 (5 bases). Per the germline V gene, CDR1 is MNHEY and CDR2 is SVGEGT. This CDR3 has 13 residues. Trimming stripped 0 bases from V and 7 bases from J, with 10 bases between. This CDR3 reads CASSYSKGGEQYF. The DNA of the CDR3 is TGTGCCAGCAGTTACTCGAAGGGCGGGGAGCAGTACTTC.

This chain links TRBV28 with TRBJ2-7; 9 bases fit TRBD2. The CDR3 runs 19 residues. Trimming cost V 2 bases and J 0 bases; bases outside gene matches: 14. Germline CDR1 is MDHEN and CDR2 is SYDVKM. CDR3 residues: CASSLISSGAADSSYEQYF. For the CDR3, the DNA is TGTGCCAGCAGTTTAATATCTAGCGGGGCGGCGGATAGCTCCTACGAGCAGTACTTC.

This clonotype turned up a few times. The chain couples TRBV12-3 or TRBV12-4 to TRBJ1-6; 7 bases match TRBD1. The V and J ends lost 5 bases and 16 bases, in that order; junction bases with no gene match: 8. This CDR3 region has 12 residues. Here the CDR3 reads CASSAPGQKLHF. The DNA for the CDR3 is TGTGCCAGCAGTGCCCCGGGACAGAAGCTCCACTTT.

The rearrangement joins TRBV19 to TRBJ2-3, with TRBD2 matching over 10 bases. Trimming removed 1 base from V and 4 bases from J; junction bases left unmatched: 8. The CDR3 is 17 residues long. Germline CDR1 reads LNHDA; CDR2 reads SQIVND (reference sequence). CDR3 bases: TGTGCCAGTAGTATAGCAAGGCTAGCGGGAGTCGCAGATACGCAGTATTTT. Translation: CASSIARLAGVADTQYF.

CDR3 sequence (DNA): TGTGCCAGCAGTTTCGGCAGCACGAATGAAAAACTGTTTTTT. It is translated as CASSFGSTNEKLFF. The chain is built from TRBV27 and TRBJ1-4; D is unclear. The CDR3 loop spans 14 amino acids. CDR1 is MNHEY and CDR2 is SMNVEV in the germline V gene (reference sequence). V shed 3 bases and J shed 5 bases, with 10 bases lying between them.

This clonotype has a handful of counts. The chain joins TRBV11-3 to TRBJ2-5, with 10 bases that match TRBD1. CDR3 length equals 15 residues. Per germline, CDR1 SGHNT and CDR2 YENEEA. Trimming cost V 3 bases and J 1 base; bases outside gene matches: 2. CDR3 nucleotides: TGTGCCAGCAGCTTGGGACAGGGGACCCAAGAGACCCAGTACTTC. Residues: CASSLGQGTQETQYF.

The chain is built from TRBV2 and TRBJ1-5, with D tentatively TRBD1 (5 bases). CDR1 and CDR2 (germline): SNHLY, FYNNEI. The CDR3 is made up of 18 amino acids. V was trimmed by 7 bases and J by 0 bases, leaving 22 bases between them. Written as DNA, the CDR3 is TGTGCCAGCACTCCACGCCGAGGGGTAGCGGGTAGCAATCAGCCCCAGCATTTT. Its protein is CASTPRRGVAGSNQPQHF.

This clonotype was seen a few times. The rearrangement joins TRBV7-8 to TRBJ2-1; 7 nucleotides agree with TRBD2. Germline V CDR1 and CDR2: SGHVS, FQNEAQ. J lost 6 bases, V lost 5 bases, and 7 bases had no gene match. The CDR3 consists of 14 residues. The CDR3 region has the DNA TGTGCCAGCAGCCAAGCTAGCGGACTCAATGAGCAGTTCTTC. This gives the protein CASSQASGLNEQFF.

This clonotype was seen a handful of times. This chain uses TRBV7-9 with TRBJ2-1; D is unclear. Trimming took 4 bases from V and 0 from J, leaving 13 bases between them. The CDR3 has 16 amino acids. CDR1 SEHNR and CDR2 FQNEAQ come from the germline V gene (reference sequence). CDR3 loop: CASSSPRGSSYNEQFF. As DNA, the CDR3 is TGTGCCAGCAGCTCTCCCCGAGGTTCCTCCTACAATGAGCAGTTCTTC.

CDR3 residues: CSACRSGFSGNTIYF. The CDR3 coding sequence is TGCAGTGCTTGTAGGAGTGGTTTCTCTGGAAACACCATATATTTT. The rearrangement uses TRBV20-1 and TRBJ1-3; D call uncertain. CDR3 size: 15 residues. Looked up from germline, CDR1 is DFQATT and CDR2 is SNEGSKA (reference sequence). V shed 5 bases and J shed 0 bases, with 14 bases lying between them.